This TCR beta chain was identified in a study of T-cell reconstitution after alpha-beta-depleted transplantation in children. Overall study results and limits: Expanded graft clones numbering several hundred reportedly gave rise to alpha-beta T cells about two months after transplant. A year had passed since transplant, and T-cell counts and diversity by then came mostly from newly produced T cells. Some patients' high day-60 TCRbeta diversity was attributed to recipient cells surviving conditioning.

CDR3 length: 16 residues. Germline CDR1 reads KGHSH; CDR2 reads LQKENI. The ends were cut back, 1 base at V and 10 bases at J, with 20 bases in the middle. Molecular barcoding with unique molecular identifiers was used for the TCRbeta library. In TCRdb, the PCR reads were re-called with MiXCR into one record per CDR3 protein. The table has under 150,000 distinct CDR3 sequences, about 9.6% seen once. For this clonotype: Its antigen is still unknown.

The receptor's source is a girl less than two years old who had a stem cell transplant for combined immunodeficiency, so the T cells may come from the graft donor. The chain links TRBV18 to TRBJ2-1; TRBD2 is a possible D gene (6 bases). Sequences were derived from PBMCs, mostly from graft donor cells, sampled 180 days after TCRalphabeta/CD19-depleted stem cell transplant. CDR3 bases: TGTGCCAGCTCACCACTTTGGGGACTCCGACCTCAAGAGCAGTTCTTC. Its translation: CASSPLWGLRPQEQFF.